These T cell receptor beta chains were read from a single sample in a study of somatic mutations in cytotoxic T cells in rheumatoid arthritis. Sequencing used immunoSEQ multiplex PCR; TCRdb keeps in-frame clones, though not all of them. The table lists about 15,000 clones, around four fifths of them singletons. Sequencing was performed on CD8+ T cells sorted from blood. These receptor sequences come from an adult with rheumatoid arthritis. Both conserved end residues are part of each CDR3. The D gene is left open where the match is weak. Some rows have no size entry. The others give once, few or many, or a class for an expanded clone.

D,J,length,V,size,CDR3,DNA
TRBD1,TRBJ1-3,15,TRBV5-1,.,CASSSTGTGLNTIYF,TGCGCCAGCAGCTCCACCGGGACAGGGTTAAACACCATATATTTT
.,TRBJ1-2,11,TRBV6-5,.,CASRFRGGYTF,TGTGCCAGCAGGTTTAGGGGCGGCTACACCTTC
.,TRBJ1-2,16,TRBV4-1,.,CASSQDPGTPNYGYTF,TGCGCCAGCAGCCAAGATCCCGGGACACCTAACTATGGCTACACCTTC
.,TRBJ1-1,15,TRBV4-1,.,CASSSQQAGNTEAFF,TGCGCCAGCAGCTCGCAGCAGGCCGGGAACACTGAAGCTTTCTTT
TRBD1,TRBJ1-1,15,TRBV5-1,once,CASSTGQGVSTEAFF,TGCGCCAGCAGCACGGGACAGGGGGTCAGCACTGAAGCTTTCTTT
.,TRBJ2-1,11,TRBV6-1,.,CASSDNNEQFF,TGTGCCAGCAGTGATAACAATGAGCAGTTCTTC
TRBD1,TRBJ2-7,15,TRBV2,.,CASSVRDRGPSEQYF,TGTGCCAGCAGTGTGAGGGACAGAGGCCCTTCCGAGCAGTACTTC
.,TRBJ2-2,15,TRBV28,.,CASSLPWQNTGELFF,TGTGCCAGCAGTTTACCTTGGCAGAACACCGGGGAGCTGTTTTTT
.,TRBJ1-5,14,TRBV2,.,CASWGGFGNQPQHF,TGTGCCAGCTGGGGGGGGTTTGGCAATCAGCCCCAGCATTTT
.,TRBJ1-2,14,TRBV5-7,.,CASPDGSCRHGYTF,TGTGCCAGCCCCGACGGATCATGCAGGCATGGCTACACCTTC
.,TRBJ2-1,14,TRBV13,once,CASSLGTIDNEQFF,TGTGCCAGCAGCTTAGGGACTATCGACAATGAGCAGTTCTTC
TRBD2,TRBJ2-3,18,TRBV28,few,CASSYGLAGGRSTDTQYF,TGTGCCAGCAGTTACGGACTAGCGGGGGGGCGGAGCACAGATACGCAGTATTTT
TRBD1,TRBJ2-7,16,TRBV4-1,.,CASSQDGTAPYYEQYF,TGCGCCAGCAGCCAAGACGGGACAGCCCCTTACTACGAGCAGTACTTC
.,TRBJ1-4,16,TRBV4-1,.,CASSQGVRQGPEKLFF,TGCGCCAGCAGCCAAGGGGTGCGTCAGGGGCCCGAAAAACTGTTTTTT
.,TRBJ1-2,14,TRBV19,.,CASSIGGRLGGYTF,TGTGCCAGTAGTATTGGGGGCCGACTGGGGGGCTACACCTTC
.,TRBJ2-5,12,TRBV2,few,CASTMDLQGQYF,TGTGCCAGCACGATGGACCTCCAAGGCCAGTACTTC
.,TRBJ1-2,14,TRBV29-1,medium-sized,CSVEDPQGRSGYTF,TGCAGCGTTGAAGACCCTCAGGGGCGGAGTGGCTACACCTTC
TRBD2,TRBJ2-1,16,TRBV28,.,CASSRPTSGVYNEQFF,TGTGCCAGCAGTCGCCCCACTAGCGGAGTCTACAATGAGCAGTTCTTC
.,TRBJ1-4,12,TRBV5-5,.,CASSLAGEKLFF,TGTGCCAGCAGCCTCGCGGGGGAAAAACTGTTTTTT
TRBD2,TRBJ2-7,16,TRBV27,.,CASSAITSGGAYEQYF,TGTGCCAGCAGTGCCATCACTAGCGGGGGGGCTTACGAGCAGTACTTC
.,TRBJ2-5,14,TRBV7-9,.,CASSRLGWQETQYF,TGTGCCAGCTCCAGATTGGGTTGGCAAGAGACCCAGTACTTC
TRBD1,TRBJ2-5,12,TRBV2,once,CASRQGEETQYF,TGTGCCAGCAGGCAGGGGGAAGAGACCCAGTACTTC
.,TRBJ2-4,16,TRBV6-6,.,CASSYSSNSAKNIQYF,TGTGCCAGCAGTTACTCGTCGAATTCCGCCAAAAACATTCAGTACTTC
TRBD1,TRBJ2-7,16,TRBV7-8,.,CASSLQSGTGNYEQYF,TGTGCCAGCAGCTTACAATCCGGGACAGGGAACTACGAGCAGTACTTC
TRBD1,TRBJ1-3,13,TRBV6-1,few,CASSPRGGNTIYF,TGTGCCAGCAGCCCCAGGGGGGGAAACACCATATATTTT
.,TRBJ1-6,15,TRBV10-2,.,CASSADGPYNSPLHF,TGCGCCAGCAGTGCTGACGGACCTTATAATTCACCCCTCCACTTT
TRBD2,TRBJ2-2,18,TRBV7-6,.,CASRPRAGGPSNTGELFF,TGTGCCAGCAGACCGCGCGCGGGGGGGCCGTCGAACACCGGGGAGCTGTTTTTT
.,TRBJ2-2,12,TRBV14,.,CASSQADGELFF,TGTGCCAGCAGCCAAGCGGACGGGGAGCTGTTTTTT
.,TRBJ2-5,13,TRBV27,.,CASRGQERETQYF,TGTGCCAGCCGCGGGCAGGAGAGGGAGACCCAGTACTTC
TRBD1,TRBJ1-4,14,TRBV6-6,.,CASSWQTGDEKLFF,TGTGCCAGCAGTTGGCAGACAGGGGATGAAAAACTGTTTTTT
.,TRBJ2-7,13,TRBV4-1,.,CASSQGAGDEQYF,TGCGCCAGCAGCCAAGGCGCAGGGGACGAGCAGTACTTC
.,TRBJ1-1,13,TRBV5-4,.,CASSLGVNTEAFF,TGTGCCAGCAGCTTGGGAGTGAACACTGAAGCTTTCTTT
TRBD2,TRBJ2-1,15,TRBV2,.,CASSSLAGVGNEQFF,TGTGCCAGCAGTTCACTAGCGGGGGTTGGAAATGAGCAGTTCTTC
.,TRBJ2-7,12,TRBV27,.,CASGGSSYEQYF,TGTGCCAGCGGTGGGAGCTCCTACGAGCAGTACTTC
.,TRBJ2-5,15,TRBV7-2,.,CASSLAAGPQETQYF,TGTGCCAGCAGCTTAGCTGCAGGGCCGCAAGAGACCCAGTACTTC
.,TRBJ1-4,17,TRBV21-1,.,CASSKSKGRATNEKLFF,TGTGCCAGCAGCAAAAGTAAGGGCCGAGCAACTAATGAAAAACTGTTTTTT
.,TRBJ2-5,13,TRBV5-1,.,CASSLWGLETQYF,TGCGCCAGCAGCTTATGGGGCTTGGAGACCCAGTACTTC
.,TRBJ1-4,14,TRBV7-6,.,CASSQYATNEKLFF,TGTGCCAGCAGCCAGTATGCAACTAATGAAAAACTGTTTTTT
TRBD1,TRBJ1-5,12,TRBV27,.,CASSPRQGPQHF,TGTGCCAGCAGTCCCCGACAGGGGCCCCAGCATTTT
.,TRBJ2-1,16,TRBV27,.,CASRVSGSSSYNEQFF,TGTGCCAGCAGGGTATCAGGAAGTAGCTCCTACAATGAGCAGTTCTTC
.,TRBJ2-1,15,TRBV19,once,CASSMPRAGVGEQFF,TGTGCCAGTAGTATGCCCCGGGCAGGGGTAGGTGAGCAGTTCTTC
TRBD1,TRBJ1-1,16,TRBV7-2,.,CASSVYDRVWYTEAFF,TGTGCCAGCAGCGTTTATGACAGGGTGTGGTACACTGAAGCTTTCTTT
.,TRBJ2-2,12,TRBV9,.,CASSDFNGELFF,TGTGCCAGCAGCGATTTTAACGGGGAGCTGTTTTTT
TRBD2,TRBJ2-3,16,TRBV5-1,once,CASKLGLAGGADTQYF,TGCGCCAGCAAACTGGGACTAGCGGGGGGGGCAGATACGCAGTATTTT
TRBD2,TRBJ2-7,14,TRBV7-9,few,CASSWGGKLYEQYF,TGTGCCAGCAGCTGGGGGGGGAAACTCTACGAGCAGTACTTC
TRBD1,TRBJ2-4,17,TRBV28,.,CASSLLGQGATKNIQYF,TGTGCCAGCAGTTTACTGGGACAGGGGGCGACCAAAAACATTCAGTACTTC
TRBD1,TRBJ1-1,13,TRBV6-1,once,CASTGGLNTEAFF,TGTGCCAGTACAGGGGGCTTGAACACTGAAGCTTTCTTT
TRBD1,TRBJ2-3,15,TRBV7-6,.,CASSLRTGGTDTQYF,TGTGCCAGCAGCTTGCGGACAGGGGGCACAGATACGCAGTATTTT
.,TRBJ2-1,13,TRBV12-5,.,CASTGFSYNEQFF,TGTGCTAGTACCGGCTTCTCCTACAATGAGCAGTTCTTC
.,TRBJ2-2,14,TRBV7-9,.,CASSSIGGLGELFF,TGTGCCAGCAGCTCAATTGGGGGGCTCGGGGAGCTGTTTTTT
.,TRBJ2-1,12,TRBV28,few,CASSHLYNEQFF,TGTGCCAGCAGTCACCTATACAATGAGCAGTTCTTC
TRBD2,TRBJ2-5,17,TRBV27,.,CASSLRLAGVPGETQYF,TGTGCCAGCAGTTTAAGACTAGCGGGGGTCCCTGGAGAGACCCAGTACTTC
TRBD1,TRBJ1-4,15,TRBV28,few,CASSPGTGPNEKLFF,TGTGCCAGCAGCCCTGGGACAGGACCTAATGAAAAACTGTTTTTT
.,TRBJ2-1,14,TRBV14,.,CASSQGPLQDEQFF,TGTGCCAGCAGCCAAGGACCCTTACAGGATGAGCAGTTCTTC
.,TRBJ2-1,9,TRBV11-3,.,CASRDEQFF,TGTGCCAGCAGGGATGAGCAGTTCTTC
.,TRBJ2-1,16,TRBV5-6,.,CASSLDFLSRYNEQFF,TGTGCCAGCAGCTTGGACTTCCTCTCAAGATACAATGAGCAGTTCTTC
.,TRBJ2-2,16,TRBV11-3,.,CASSPRQGRGTGELFF,TGTGCCAGCAGCCCGCGCCAGGGGAGGGGCACCGGGGAGCTGTTTTTT
TRBD1,TRBJ1-1,13,TRBV19,.,CASSRTGWPEAFF,TGTGCCAGTAGTAGGACAGGGTGGCCTGAAGCTTTCTTT
.,TRBJ1-1,15,TRBV7-6,.,CASSLNQDPRARAFF,TGTGCCAGCAGCTTAAACCAAGATCCCCGTGCTCGAGCTTTCTTT
TRBD2,TRBJ2-1,20,TRBV4-2,.,CASSPFEGLAGGSSYNEQFF,TGTGCCAGCTCCCCCTTTGAGGGACTAGCGGGGGGGAGCTCCTACAATGAGCAGTTCTTC